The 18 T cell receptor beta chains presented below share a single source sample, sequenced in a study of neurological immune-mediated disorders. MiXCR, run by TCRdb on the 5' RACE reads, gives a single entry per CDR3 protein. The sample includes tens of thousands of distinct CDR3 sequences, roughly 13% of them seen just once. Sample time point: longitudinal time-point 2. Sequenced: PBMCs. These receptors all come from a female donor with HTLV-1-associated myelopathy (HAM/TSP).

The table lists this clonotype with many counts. The CDR3 region has the DNA TGCGCCAGCAGCTTGGGAGCTAGTGTGGAGACCCAGTACTTC. Its protein is CASSLGASVETQYF. The chain links TRBV5-1 to TRBJ2-5; no clear D gene. The germline V gene encodes CDR1 SGHRS and CDR2 YFSETQ. CDR3 length: 14 amino acids. V was shortened by 0 bases and J by 5 bases, with 11 bases between the two germline ends.

DNA of the CDR3: TGTGCCTGGAGTCGCGCAGGGGAAGTGGGAAAGCAGTACTTC. Translation gives CAWSRAGEVGKQYF. This chain uses TRBV30 with TRBJ2-7; weak D call: TRBD1 (6 bases). V gave up 2 bases and J gave up 8 bases, with 19 bases separating them. Germline assignment: CDR1 GTSNPN and CDR2 SVGIG (reference sequence). The CDR3 spans 14 residues.

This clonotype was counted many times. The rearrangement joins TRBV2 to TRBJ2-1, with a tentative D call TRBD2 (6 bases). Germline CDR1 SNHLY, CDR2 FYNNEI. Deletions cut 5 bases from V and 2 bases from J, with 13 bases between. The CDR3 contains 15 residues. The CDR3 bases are TGTGCCAGCAGTCTAGCGTCTCCCCCCTACAATGAGCAGTTCTTC. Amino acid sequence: CASSLASPPYNEQFF.

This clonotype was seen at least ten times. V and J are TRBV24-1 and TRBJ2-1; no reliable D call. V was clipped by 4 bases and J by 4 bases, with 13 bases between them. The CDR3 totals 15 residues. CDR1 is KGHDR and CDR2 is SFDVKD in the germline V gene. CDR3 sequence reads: CATSDPAKPYNEQFF. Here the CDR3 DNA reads TGTGCCACCAGTGACCCCGCGAAGCCTTACAATGAGCAGTTCTTC.

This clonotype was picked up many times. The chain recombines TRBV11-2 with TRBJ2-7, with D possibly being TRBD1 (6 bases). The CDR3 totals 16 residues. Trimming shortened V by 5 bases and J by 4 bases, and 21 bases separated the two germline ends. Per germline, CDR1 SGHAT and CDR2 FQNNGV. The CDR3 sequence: CASSQVRGLDVYEQYF. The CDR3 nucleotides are TGTGCCAGCAGCCAAGTCAGGGGCCTAGATGTTTACGAGCAGTACTTC.

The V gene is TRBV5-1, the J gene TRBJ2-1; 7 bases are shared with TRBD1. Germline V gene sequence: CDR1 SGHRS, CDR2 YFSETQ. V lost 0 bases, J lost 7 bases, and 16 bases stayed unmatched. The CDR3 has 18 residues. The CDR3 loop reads CASSLEFGQVHAKNEQFF. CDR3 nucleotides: TGCGCCAGCAGCTTGGAATTCGGACAGGTACATGCGAAGAATGAGCAGTTCTTC. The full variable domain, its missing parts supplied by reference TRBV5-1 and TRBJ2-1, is KAGVTQTPRYLIKTRGQQVTLSCSPISGHRSVSWYQQTPGQGLQFLFEYFSETQRNKGNFPGRFSGRQFSNSRSEMNVSTLELGDSALYLCASSLEFGQVHAKNEQFFGPGTRLTVL.

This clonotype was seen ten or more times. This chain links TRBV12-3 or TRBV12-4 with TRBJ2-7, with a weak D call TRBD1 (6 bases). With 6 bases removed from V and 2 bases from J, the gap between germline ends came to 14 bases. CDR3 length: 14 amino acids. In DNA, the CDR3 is TGTGCCAGCAGCCTCGGACAGAGAACCTACGAGCAGTACTTC. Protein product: CASSLGQRTYEQYF.

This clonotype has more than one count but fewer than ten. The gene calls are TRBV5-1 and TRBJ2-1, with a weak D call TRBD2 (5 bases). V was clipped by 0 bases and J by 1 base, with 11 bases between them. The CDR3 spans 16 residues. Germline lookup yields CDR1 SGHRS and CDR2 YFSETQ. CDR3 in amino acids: CASSLAGMGSYNEQFF. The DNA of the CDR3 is TGCGCCAGCAGCTTGGCGGGGATGGGGTCCTACAATGAGCAGTTCTTC.

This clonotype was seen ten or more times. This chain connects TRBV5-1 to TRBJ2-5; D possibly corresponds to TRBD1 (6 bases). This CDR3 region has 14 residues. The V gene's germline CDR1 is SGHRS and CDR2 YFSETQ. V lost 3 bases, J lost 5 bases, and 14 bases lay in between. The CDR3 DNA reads TGCGCCAGCAGCTCGGGGACACAGGTGGAGACCCAGTACTTC. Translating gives CASSSGTQVETQYF. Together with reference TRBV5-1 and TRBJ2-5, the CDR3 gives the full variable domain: KAGVTQTPRYLIKTRGQQVTLSCSPISGHRSVSWYQQTPGQGLQFLFEYFSETQRNKGNFPGRFSGRQFSNSRSEMNVSTLELGDSALYLCASSSGTQVETQYFGPGTRLLVL.

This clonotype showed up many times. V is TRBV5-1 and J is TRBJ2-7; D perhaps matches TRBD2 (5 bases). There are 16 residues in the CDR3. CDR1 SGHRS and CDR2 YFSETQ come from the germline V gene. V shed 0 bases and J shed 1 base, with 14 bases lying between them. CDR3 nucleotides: TGCGCCAGCAGCTTGGGACCCGGGAAGTCGTCCTACGAGCAGTACTTC. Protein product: CASSLGPGKSSYEQYF.

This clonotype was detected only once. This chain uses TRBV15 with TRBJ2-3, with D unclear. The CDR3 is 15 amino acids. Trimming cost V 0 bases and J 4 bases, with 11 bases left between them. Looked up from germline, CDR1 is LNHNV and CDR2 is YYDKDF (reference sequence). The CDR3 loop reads CATSRDRARSDTQYF. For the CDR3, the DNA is TGTGCCACCAGCAGAGATCGGGCCAGATCAGATACGCAGTATTTT.

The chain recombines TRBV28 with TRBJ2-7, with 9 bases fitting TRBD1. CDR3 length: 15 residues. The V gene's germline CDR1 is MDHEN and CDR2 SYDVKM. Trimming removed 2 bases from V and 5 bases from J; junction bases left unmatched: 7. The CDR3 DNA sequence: TGTGCCAGCAGTTTAAACCGACAGGGGGGACACGAGCAGTACTTC. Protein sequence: CASSLNRQGGHEQYF.

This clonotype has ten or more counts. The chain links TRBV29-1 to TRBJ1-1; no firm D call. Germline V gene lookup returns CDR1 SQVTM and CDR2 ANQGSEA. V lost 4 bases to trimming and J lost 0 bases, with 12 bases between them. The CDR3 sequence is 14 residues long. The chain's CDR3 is CSVVLAVMNTEAFF. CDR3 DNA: TGCAGCGTTGTGCTCGCGGTTATGAACACTGAAGCTTTCTTT.

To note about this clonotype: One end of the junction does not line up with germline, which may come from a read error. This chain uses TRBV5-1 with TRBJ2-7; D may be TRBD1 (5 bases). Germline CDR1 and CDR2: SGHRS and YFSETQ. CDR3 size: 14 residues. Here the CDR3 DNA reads TGCGCCAGCAGCTTCGAAGGGGTCTCCTACGAACAGTACTTC. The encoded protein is CASSFEGVSYEQYF.

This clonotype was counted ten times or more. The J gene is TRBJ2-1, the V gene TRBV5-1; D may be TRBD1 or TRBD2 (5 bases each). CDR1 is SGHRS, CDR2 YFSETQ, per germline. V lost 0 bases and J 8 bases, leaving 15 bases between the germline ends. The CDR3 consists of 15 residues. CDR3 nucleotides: TGCGCCAGCAGCTTGGTTGGGGGTCAGGGCGATGAGCAGTTCTTC. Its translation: CASSLVGGQGDEQFF.

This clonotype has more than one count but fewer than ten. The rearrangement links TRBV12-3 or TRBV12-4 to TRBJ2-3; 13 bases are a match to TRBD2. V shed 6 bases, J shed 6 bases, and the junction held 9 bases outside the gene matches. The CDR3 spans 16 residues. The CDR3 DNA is TGTGCCAGCAGACTAGCGGGGGGGCAGGCTTTCGATACGCAGTATTTT. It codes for CASRLAGGQAFDTQYF.

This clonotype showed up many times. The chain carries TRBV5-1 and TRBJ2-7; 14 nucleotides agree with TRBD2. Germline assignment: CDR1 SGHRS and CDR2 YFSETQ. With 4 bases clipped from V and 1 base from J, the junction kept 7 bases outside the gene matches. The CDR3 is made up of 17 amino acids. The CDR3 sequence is CASSTPGLAGVSYEQYF. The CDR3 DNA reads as TGCGCCAGCAGCACTCCGGGACTAGCGGGGGTGTCCTACGAGCAGTACTTC.

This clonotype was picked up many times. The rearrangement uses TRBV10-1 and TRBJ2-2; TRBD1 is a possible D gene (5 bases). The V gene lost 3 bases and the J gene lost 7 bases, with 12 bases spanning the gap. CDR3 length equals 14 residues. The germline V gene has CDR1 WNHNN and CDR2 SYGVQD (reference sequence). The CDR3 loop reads CASSEQVYSGELFF. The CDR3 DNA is TGCGCCAGCAGTGAACAGGTTTACAGCGGGGAGCTGTTTTTT.